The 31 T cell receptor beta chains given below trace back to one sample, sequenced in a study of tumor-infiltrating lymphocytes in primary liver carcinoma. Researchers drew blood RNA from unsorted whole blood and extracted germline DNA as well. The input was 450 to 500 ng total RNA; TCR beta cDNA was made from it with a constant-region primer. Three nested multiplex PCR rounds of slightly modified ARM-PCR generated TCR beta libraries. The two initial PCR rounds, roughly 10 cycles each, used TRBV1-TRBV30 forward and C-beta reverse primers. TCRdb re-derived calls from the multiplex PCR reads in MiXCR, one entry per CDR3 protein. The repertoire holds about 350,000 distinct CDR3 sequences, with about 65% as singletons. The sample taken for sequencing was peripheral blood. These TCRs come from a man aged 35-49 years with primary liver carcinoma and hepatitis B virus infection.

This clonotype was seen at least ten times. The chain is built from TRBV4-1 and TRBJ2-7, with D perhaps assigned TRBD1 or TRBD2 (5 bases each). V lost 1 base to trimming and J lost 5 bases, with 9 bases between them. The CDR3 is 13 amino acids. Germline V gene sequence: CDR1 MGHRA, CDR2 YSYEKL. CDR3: CASSQGGINEQYF. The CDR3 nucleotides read TGCGCCAGCAGCCAAGGGGGGATCAACGAGCAGTACTTC.

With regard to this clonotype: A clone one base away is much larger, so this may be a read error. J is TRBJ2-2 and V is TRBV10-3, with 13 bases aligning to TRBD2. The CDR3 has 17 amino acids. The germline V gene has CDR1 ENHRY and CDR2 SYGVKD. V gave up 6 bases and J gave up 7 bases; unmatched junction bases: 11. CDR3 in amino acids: CAIRGLAGARGGGELFF. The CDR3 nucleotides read TGTGCCATCAGAGGACTAGCGGGAGCGCGCGGTGGCGGGGAGCTGTTTTTT.

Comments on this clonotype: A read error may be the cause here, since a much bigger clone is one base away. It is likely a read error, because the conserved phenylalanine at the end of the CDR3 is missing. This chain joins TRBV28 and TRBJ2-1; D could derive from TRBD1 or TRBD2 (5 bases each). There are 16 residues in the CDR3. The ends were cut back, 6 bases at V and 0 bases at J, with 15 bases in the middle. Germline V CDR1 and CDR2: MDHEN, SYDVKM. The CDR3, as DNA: TGTGCCAGCAGCCCAATAGGGACGGACTCCTACAATGAGCAGTTCCTC. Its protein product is CASSPIGTDSYNEQFL.

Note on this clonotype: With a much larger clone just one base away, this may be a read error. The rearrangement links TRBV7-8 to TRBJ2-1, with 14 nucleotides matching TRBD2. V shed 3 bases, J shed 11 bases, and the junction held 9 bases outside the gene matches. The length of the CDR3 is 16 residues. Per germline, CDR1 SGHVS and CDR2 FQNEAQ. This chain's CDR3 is CASSLGLAGVRDKQFF. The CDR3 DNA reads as TGTGCCAGCAGCTTGGGACTAGCGGGAGTTAGGGATAAGCAGTTCTTC. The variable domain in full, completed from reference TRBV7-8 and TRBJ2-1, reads GAGVSQSPRYKVAKRGQDVALRCDPISGHVSLFWYQQALGQGPEFLTYFQNEAQLDKSGLPSDRFFAERPEGSVSTLKIQRTQQEDSAVYLCASSLGLAGVRDKQFFGPGTRLTVL.

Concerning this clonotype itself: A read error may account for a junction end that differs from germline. CDR3 nucleotides: TGTGCCAGCACACCTAGGGGGACTAGCGCGCACAATAAGCAGTTCTTC. Translating gives CASTPRGTSAHNKQFF. V usage is TRBV7-8 and J usage is TRBJ2-1; 10 bases fit TRBD2. This CDR3 has 16 residues. CDR1 is SGHVS, CDR2 FQNEAQ, per germline.

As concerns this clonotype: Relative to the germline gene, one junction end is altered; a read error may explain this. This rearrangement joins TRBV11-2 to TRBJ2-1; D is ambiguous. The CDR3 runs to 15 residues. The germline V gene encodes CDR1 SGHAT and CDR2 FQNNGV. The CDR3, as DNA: TGCGCCAGCAGCCCAGGAAGCGTGAGGCACAATGAGCAGTTCTTC. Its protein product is CASSPGSVRHNEQFF.

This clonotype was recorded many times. The CDR3 DNA reads as TGTGCCAGCAGCCCTACCGGGACAGGAGATATGAACACTGAAGCTTTCTTT. Translation: CASSPTGTGDMNTEAFF. The genes are TRBV11-2 and TRBJ1-1; TRBD1 matches 8 bases. The CDR3 loop spans 17 amino acids. Trimming took 5 bases from V and 0 from J; bases not matched to a gene: 11. CDR1 is SGHAT and CDR2 is FQNNGV in the germline V gene.

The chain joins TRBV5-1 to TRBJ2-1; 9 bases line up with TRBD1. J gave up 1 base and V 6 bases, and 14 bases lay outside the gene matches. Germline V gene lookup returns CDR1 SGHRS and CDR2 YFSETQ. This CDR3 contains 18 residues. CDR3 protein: CASNSGGTGSWSYNEQFF. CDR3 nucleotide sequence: TGCGCCAGCAACTCAGGCGGGACAGGGTCTTGGTCCTACAATGAGCAGTTCTTC.

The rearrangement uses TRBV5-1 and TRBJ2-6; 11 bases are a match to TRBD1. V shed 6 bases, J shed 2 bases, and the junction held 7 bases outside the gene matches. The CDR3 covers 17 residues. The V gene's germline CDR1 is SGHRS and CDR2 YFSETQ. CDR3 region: CASITGTGGPGANVLTF. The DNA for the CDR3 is TGCGCCAGCATCACCGGGACAGGGGGACCTGGGGCCAACGTCCTGACTTTC.

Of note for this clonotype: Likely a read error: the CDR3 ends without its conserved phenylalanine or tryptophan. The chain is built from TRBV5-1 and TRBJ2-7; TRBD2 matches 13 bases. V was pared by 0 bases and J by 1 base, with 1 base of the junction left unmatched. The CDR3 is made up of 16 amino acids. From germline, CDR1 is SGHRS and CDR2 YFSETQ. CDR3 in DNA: TGCGCCAGCAGCTTGGAGGGACTAGCGGGGTCCTACGAGCAGTACTTA. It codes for CASSLEGLAGSYEQYL.

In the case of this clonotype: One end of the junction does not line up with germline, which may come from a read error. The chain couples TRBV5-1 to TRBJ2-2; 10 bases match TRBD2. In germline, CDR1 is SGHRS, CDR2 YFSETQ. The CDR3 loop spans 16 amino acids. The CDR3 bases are TGCGACAGCAGCCTGGGGACTAGCGCATACACCGGGGAGCTGTTTTTT. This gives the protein CDSSLGTSAYTGELFF.

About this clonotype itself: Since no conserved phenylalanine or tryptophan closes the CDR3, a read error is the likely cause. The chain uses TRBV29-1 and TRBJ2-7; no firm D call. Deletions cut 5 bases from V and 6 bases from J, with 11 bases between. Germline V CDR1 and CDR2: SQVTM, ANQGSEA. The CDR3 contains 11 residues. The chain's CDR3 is CSVKAGAEQYL. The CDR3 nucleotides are TGCAGCGTTAAGGCTGGCGCCGAGCAGTACCTC.

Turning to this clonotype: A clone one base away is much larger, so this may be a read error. In DNA form, the CDR3 reads TGTGCCAGCAGCCGGGAGAGGGCCCACGAGCAGTACTTC. It translates to CASSRERAHEQYF. V gene TRBV4-2 combines with J gene TRBJ2-7, with D possibly being TRBD2 (5 bases). Trimming shortened V by 4 bases and J by 5 bases, and 12 bases separated the two germline ends. The CDR3 has 13 amino acids. Germline assignment: CDR1 LGHNA and CDR2 YNFKEQ.

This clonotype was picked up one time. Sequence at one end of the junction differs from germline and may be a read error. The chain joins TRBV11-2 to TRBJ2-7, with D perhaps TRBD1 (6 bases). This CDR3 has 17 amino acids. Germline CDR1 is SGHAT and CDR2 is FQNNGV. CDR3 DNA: TGTGCCAGCAGCATAGATGTAAGGGTACAGGGATCCTATGAGCAGTACTTC. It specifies CASSIDVRVQGSYEQYF.

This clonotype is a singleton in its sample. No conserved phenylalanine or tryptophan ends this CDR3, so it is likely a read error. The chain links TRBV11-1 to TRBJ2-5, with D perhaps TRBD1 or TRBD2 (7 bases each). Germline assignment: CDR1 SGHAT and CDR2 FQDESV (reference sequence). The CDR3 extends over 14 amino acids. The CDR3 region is CTSSGTVDQETQYL. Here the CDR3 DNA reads TGTACCAGCAGCGGGACAGTGGACCAAGAGACCCAGTACCTC.

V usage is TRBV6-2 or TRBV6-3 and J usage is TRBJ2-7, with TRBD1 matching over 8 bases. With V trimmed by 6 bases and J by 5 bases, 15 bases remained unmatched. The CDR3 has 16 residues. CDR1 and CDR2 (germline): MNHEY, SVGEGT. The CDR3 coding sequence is TGTGCCAGCAGGCGCGCCGGGACAGGTATAGTAAACGAGCAGTACTTC. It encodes CASRRAGTGIVNEQYF.

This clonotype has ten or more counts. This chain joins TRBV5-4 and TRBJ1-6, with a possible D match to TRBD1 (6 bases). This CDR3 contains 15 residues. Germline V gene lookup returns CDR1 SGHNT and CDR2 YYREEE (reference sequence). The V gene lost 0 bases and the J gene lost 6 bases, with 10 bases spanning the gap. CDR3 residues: CASSLDWTANSPLHF. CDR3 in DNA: TGTGCCAGCAGCTTGGATTGGACAGCTAATTCACCCCTCCACTTT. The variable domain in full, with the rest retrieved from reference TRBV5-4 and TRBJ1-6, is ETGVTQSPTHLIKTRGQQVTLRCSSQSGHNTVSWYQQALGQGPQFIFQYYREEENGRGNFPPRFSGLQFPNYSSELNVNALELDDSALYLCASSLDWTANSPLHFGNGTRLTVT.

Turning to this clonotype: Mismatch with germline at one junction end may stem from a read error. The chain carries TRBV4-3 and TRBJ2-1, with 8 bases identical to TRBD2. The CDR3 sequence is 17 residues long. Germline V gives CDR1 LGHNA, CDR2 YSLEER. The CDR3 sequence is CASGHRGTSGCDNEQFF. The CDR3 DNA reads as TGCGCCAGCGGCCATCGCGGGACTAGTGGGTGTGATAATGAGCAGTTCTTC.

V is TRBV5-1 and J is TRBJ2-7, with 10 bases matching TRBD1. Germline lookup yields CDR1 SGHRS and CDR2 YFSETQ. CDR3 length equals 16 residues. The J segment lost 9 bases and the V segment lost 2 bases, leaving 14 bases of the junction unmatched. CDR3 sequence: CASSFEAGQGLGGQYF. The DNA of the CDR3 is TGCGCCAGCAGCTTTGAAGCGGGACAGGGGCTTGGGGGGCAGTACTTC.

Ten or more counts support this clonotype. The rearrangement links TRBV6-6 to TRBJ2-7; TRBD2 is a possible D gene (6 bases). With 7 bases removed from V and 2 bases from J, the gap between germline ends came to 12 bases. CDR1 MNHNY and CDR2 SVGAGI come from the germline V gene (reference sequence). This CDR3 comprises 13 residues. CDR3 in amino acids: CASTNGEAYEQYF. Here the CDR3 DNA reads TGTGCCAGCACCAACGGGGAGGCCTACGAGCAGTACTTC.

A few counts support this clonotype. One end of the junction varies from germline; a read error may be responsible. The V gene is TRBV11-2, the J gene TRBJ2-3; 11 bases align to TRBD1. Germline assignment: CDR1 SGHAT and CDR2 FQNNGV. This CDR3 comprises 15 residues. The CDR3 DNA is TGTGTCAGCAGTCCTCGGGACAGGGGGACAGATACACAGTATTTT. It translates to CVSSPRDRGTDTQYF.

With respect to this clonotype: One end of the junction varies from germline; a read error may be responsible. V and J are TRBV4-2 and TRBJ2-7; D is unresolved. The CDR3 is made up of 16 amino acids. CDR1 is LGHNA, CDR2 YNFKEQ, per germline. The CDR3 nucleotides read TGTGTCAGCAGCCAAGAGGCGCGGAACATGGTCTCCGAGCAGTACTTC. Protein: CVSSQEARNMVSEQYF.

CDR3 sequence (DNA): TGTGCCAGCAGCTTATTCTTTGGCGGGTCAGTGGCCAAAAACATTCAGTACTTC. Amino acids: CASSLFFGGSVAKNIQYF. This chain connects TRBV11-2 to TRBJ2-4, with TRBD2 as a possible D gene (5 bases). V shed 2 bases and J shed 1 base, with 18 bases lying between them. This CDR3 is built from 18 residues. Per the germline V gene, CDR1 is SGHAT and CDR2 is FQNNGV.

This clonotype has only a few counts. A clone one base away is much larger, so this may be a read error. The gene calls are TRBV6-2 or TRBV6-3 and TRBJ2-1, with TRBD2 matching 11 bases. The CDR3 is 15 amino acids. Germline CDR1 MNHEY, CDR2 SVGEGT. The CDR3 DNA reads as TGTGTCAGCAGCGCAACTAGCGGGAGCTACAATGAGCAGTTCTTC. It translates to CVSSATSGSYNEQFF.

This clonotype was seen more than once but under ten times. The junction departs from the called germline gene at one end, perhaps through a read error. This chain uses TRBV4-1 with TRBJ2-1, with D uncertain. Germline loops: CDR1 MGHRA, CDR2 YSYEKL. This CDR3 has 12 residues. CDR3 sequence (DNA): TGCGCCAGCAGCCAAGATCAGGCATCCCGGCTCTTC. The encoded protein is CASSQDQASRLF.

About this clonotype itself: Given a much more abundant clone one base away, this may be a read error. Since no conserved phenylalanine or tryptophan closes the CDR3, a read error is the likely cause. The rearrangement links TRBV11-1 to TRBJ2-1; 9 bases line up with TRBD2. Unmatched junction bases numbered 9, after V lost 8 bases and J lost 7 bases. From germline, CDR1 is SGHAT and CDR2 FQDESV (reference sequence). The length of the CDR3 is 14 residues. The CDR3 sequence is CASCSSGNRNEQFS. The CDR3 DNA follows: TGTGCCAGCTGCTCTAGCGGGAATAGGAATGAGCAGTTCTCC.

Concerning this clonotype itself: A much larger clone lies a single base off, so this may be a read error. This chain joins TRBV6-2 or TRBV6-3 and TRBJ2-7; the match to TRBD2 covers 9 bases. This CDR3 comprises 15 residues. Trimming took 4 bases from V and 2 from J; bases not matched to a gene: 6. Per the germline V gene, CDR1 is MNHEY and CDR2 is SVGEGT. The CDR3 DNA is TGTGCCAGCAGTTCGTTTAGCGGGAGTACCTACGAGCAGTACTTC. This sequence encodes CASSSFSGSTYEQYF.

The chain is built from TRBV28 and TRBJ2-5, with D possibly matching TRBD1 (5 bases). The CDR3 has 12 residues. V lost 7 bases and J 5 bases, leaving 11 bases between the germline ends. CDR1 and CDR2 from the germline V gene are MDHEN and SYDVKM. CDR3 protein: CASMQGRETQYF. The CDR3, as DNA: TGTGCCAGCATGCAGGGCAGGGAGACCCAGTACTTC.

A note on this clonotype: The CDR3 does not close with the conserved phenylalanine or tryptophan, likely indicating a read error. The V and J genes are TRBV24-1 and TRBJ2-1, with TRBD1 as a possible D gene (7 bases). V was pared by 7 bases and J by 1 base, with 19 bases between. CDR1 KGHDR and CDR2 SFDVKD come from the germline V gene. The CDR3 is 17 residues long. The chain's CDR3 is CATSPGGLDQSYNEQFL. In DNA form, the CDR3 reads TGTGCCACCAGCCCAGGGGGGCTAGACCAATCCTACAATGAGCAGTTCCTC.

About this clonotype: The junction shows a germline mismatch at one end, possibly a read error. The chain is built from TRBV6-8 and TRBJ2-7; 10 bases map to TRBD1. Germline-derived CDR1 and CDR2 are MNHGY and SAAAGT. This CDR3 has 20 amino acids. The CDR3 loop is CANSFSGTGETKGDFYEQYF. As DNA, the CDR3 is TGTGCCAACAGTTTCTCCGGGACAGGGGAGACTAAGGGAGACTTCTACGAGCAGTACTTC.

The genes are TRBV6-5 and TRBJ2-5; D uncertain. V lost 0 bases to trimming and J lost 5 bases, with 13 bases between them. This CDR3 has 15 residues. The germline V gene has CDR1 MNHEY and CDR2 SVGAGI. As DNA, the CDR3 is TGTGCCAGCAGTTACTCGAATCTGAGGCGGGAGACCCAGTACTTC. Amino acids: CASSYSNLRRETQYF.